These 26 T cell receptor beta chains came from one sample sequenced in a study of T cell changes during pregnancy in multiple sclerosis (dated by TCRdb to the late 2010s). The library was produced with the immunoSEQ multiplex PCR assay. TCRdb re-hosts the immuneACCESS table, in-frame sequences only. Its copies lack some clones; in the studies checked, an unresolved V gene accounts for under half of them, and the cause for the rest is not known. This sample holds about 59,000 clones; roughly nine tenths were observed only once. The top ten constitute 0.65% to 1% of the sample. The sample here was peripheral blood, taken before pregnancy. All receptors come from a female donor with multiple sclerosis, enrolled in a pregnancy study.

The chain has TRBV4-3 and TRBJ2-7, with TRBD1 matching 10 bases. From germline, CDR1 is LGHNA and CDR2 YSLEER. The CDR3 is 17 residues long. V lost 1 base and J lost 7; bases outside the gene matches: 13. CDR3 residues: CASSQVHSGDRGGEQYF. The CDR3 region has the DNA TGCGCCAGCAGCCAAGTGCACTCCGGGGACAGGGGTGGTGAGCAGTACTTC.

The genes are TRBV7-2 and TRBJ1-1; D is possibly TRBD1 (5 bases). Germline V CDR1 and CDR2: SGHTA, FQGNSA. V lost 1 base, J lost 7 bases, and 13 bases lay in between. CDR3 length equals 14 residues. The CDR3 coding sequence is TGTGCCAGCAGCTTAGAAGTTCGCAGGGATGAAGCTTTCTTT. Translated: CASSLEVRRDEAFF.

V is TRBV2 and J is TRBJ2-3; 7 positions agree with TRBD2. This CDR3 is built from 16 residues. From germline, CDR1 is SNHLY and CDR2 FYNNEI. V lost 5 bases to trimming and J lost 0 bases; unmatched junction nucleotides: 8. Here the CDR3 DNA reads TGTGCCAGCAGTTGGAACCTAGCGGAAAGCACAGATACGCAGTATTTT. The encoded protein is CASSWNLAESTDTQYF.

The J gene is TRBJ2-5, the V gene TRBV4-3; D is possibly TRBD1 (5 bases). Germline CDR1 reads LGHNA; CDR2 reads YSLEER. Trimming left V 0 bases short and J 5 bases short, with 16 bases between. CDR3 size: 16 residues. CDR3 loop: CASSQDRGPSGETQYF. CDR3 in DNA: TGCGCCAGCAGCCAAGATCGCGGACCCTCAGGGGAGACCCAGTACTTC.

The V gene is TRBV19, the J gene TRBJ1-2, with 7 bases fitting TRBD1. This CDR3 contains 13 residues. Trimming cost V 5 bases and J 4 bases; bases outside gene matches: 4. Looked up from germline, CDR1 is LNHDA and CDR2 is SQIVND (reference sequence). The CDR3 here is CASSAQGLYGYTF. Here the CDR3 DNA reads TGTGCCAGTAGTGCACAGGGGCTCTATGGCTACACCTTC.

J is TRBJ2-1 and V is TRBV11-2; TRBD2 matches 13 bases. Germline CDR1 is SGHAT and CDR2 is FQNNGV. The CDR3 covers 15 residues. Trimming cost V 11 bases and J 8 bases; bases outside gene matches: 12. The CDR3 sequence is CAETSGGLGGYEQFF. The CDR3 coding sequence is TGTGCCGAGACTAGCGGGGGGCTGGGGGGTTATGAGCAGTTCTTC.

This rearrangement joins TRBV7-9 to TRBJ1-3; no reliable D call. CDR3 length equals 15 residues. Germline-derived CDR1 and CDR2 are SEHNR and FQNEAQ (reference sequence). Trimming removed 3 bases from V and 1 base from J, with 10 bases in between. This chain's CDR3 is CASSFGLGSGNTIYF. The CDR3 bases are TGTGCCAGCAGCTTTGGACTTGGTTCTGGAAACACCATATATTTT.

This chain joins TRBV10-3 and TRBJ2-5; tentatively, D is TRBD2 (5 bases). The CDR3 sequence is 13 residues long. Germline values: CDR1 ENHRY, CDR2 SYGVKD. V lost 3 bases, J lost 3 bases, and 8 bases lay in between. This chain's CDR3 is CAISESGEETQYF. In DNA form, the CDR3 reads TGTGCCATCAGTGAATCCGGGGAAGAGACCCAGTACTTC.

The chain links TRBV5-4 to TRBJ2-3, with TRBD1 identical over 10 bases. The CDR3 sequence is 16 residues long. V shed 3 bases, J shed 0 bases, and the junction held 4 bases outside the gene matches. In germline, CDR1 is SGHNT, CDR2 YYREEE (reference sequence). The CDR3 protein is CASSSGQGRSTDTQYF. In DNA form, the CDR3 reads TGTGCCAGCAGCTCGGGACAGGGGAGGAGCACAGATACGCAGTATTTT.

This chain connects TRBV5-4 to TRBJ2-3; 8 positions match TRBD1. From germline, CDR1 is SGHNT and CDR2 YYREEE (reference sequence). The junction had 7 bases not matched to a gene; V was cut back by 0 bases and J by 4 bases. The CDR3 runs 16 residues. DNA for the CDR3: TGTGCCAGCAGCTTGGTGTGGCAGGGGGCGTCAGATACGCAGTATTTT. Translation: CASSLVWQGASDTQYF.

The rearrangement joins TRBV4-3 to TRBJ2-7, with a possible D match to TRBD1 (5 bases). The ends were cut back, 0 bases at V and 2 bases at J, with 8 bases in the middle. The CDR3 extends over 14 amino acids. In germline, CDR1 is LGHNA, CDR2 YSLEER. This chain's CDR3 is CASSQDSGPYEQYF. Written as DNA, the CDR3 is TGCGCCAGCAGCCAAGACTCAGGGCCCTACGAGCAGTACTTC.

The chain carries TRBV11-2 and TRBJ1-4, with D uncertain. V lost 5 bases and J 4 bases, leaving 17 bases between the germline ends. CDR3 length: 16 residues. Germline assignment: CDR1 SGHAT and CDR2 FQNNGV. The CDR3 nucleotides are TGTGCCAGCAGCCGCTCGAGCGGTACTCTTAATGAAAAACTGTTTTTT. This encodes CASSRSSGTLNEKLFF.

The gene calls are TRBV5-5 and TRBJ2-3, with 7 bases matching TRBD1. Trimming removed 0 bases from V and 2 bases from J; junction bases left unmatched: 3. Germline V gene data show CDR1 as SGHKS and CDR2 as YYEKEE (reference sequence). The CDR3 has 15 amino acids. The CDR3 reads CASSLVGTATDTQYF. The CDR3 region has the DNA TGTGCCAGCAGCTTGGTAGGGACAGCCACAGATACGCAGTATTTT.

This clone has only one observation. V and J are TRBV5-8 and TRBJ2-7; TRBD1 is a possible D gene (6 bases). Germline lookup yields CDR1 SGHTS and CDR2 YDEGEE. V shed 4 bases and J shed 2 bases, with 16 bases lying between them. CDR3 size: 15 residues. The CDR3 spells CASSTGQQRTYEQYF. Here the CDR3 DNA reads TGTGCCAGCAGCACGGGACAACAAAGAACCTACGAGCAGTACTTC.

This chain uses TRBV4-2 with TRBJ2-2, with TRBD1 as a possible D gene (5 bases). The germline gives CDR1 LGHNA, CDR2 YNFKEQ. The V end was cut by 3 bases, the J end by 1 base, with 12 bases between. This CDR3 region has 16 residues. CDR3: CASSHGRAVNTGELFF. DNA of the CDR3: TGTGCCAGCAGCCACGGCAGGGCGGTGAACACCGGGGAGCTGTTTTTT.

This chain joins TRBV4-1 and TRBJ1-1; 7 bases fit TRBD1. This CDR3 has 15 residues. Germline CDR1 is MGHRA and CDR2 is YSYEKL. Trimming removed 10 bases from V and 3 bases from J; junction bases left unmatched: 14. CDR3 DNA sequence: TGCGCCACCCCGAGGAGGACAGGTTTATACACTGAAGCTTTCTTT. This translates into CATPRRTGLYTEAFF.

This chain joins TRBV25-1 and TRBJ1-1; D is undetermined. This CDR3 is built from 11 residues. CDR1 MGHDK and CDR2 SYGVNS come from the germline V gene. Deletions cut 5 bases from V and 11 bases from J, with 12 bases between. The CDR3 region is CASSWRGGAFF. CDR3 in DNA: TGTGCCAGCAGTTGGAGAGGAGGTGCTTTCTTT.

The chain carries TRBV6-5 and TRBJ1-2, with TRBD1 matching 10 bases. The V segment lost 2 bases and the J segment 5 bases; nucleotides outside the gene matches: 5. The CDR3 sequence is 15 residues long. Germline CDR1 MNHEY, CDR2 SVGAGI. In DNA form, the CDR3 reads TGTGCCAGCAGTTACGACAGGGGGCGCGGGTATGGCTACACCTTC. Translated, it gives CASSYDRGRGYGYTF.

The table lists this clone with a count of one. The junction departs from the called germline gene at one end, perhaps through a read error. The chain's CDR3 is CASSLTVQETQYF. CDR3 nucleotides: TGTGCCAGCAGTTTAACCGTCCAAGAGACCCAGTACTTC. The rearrangement uses TRBV7-3 and TRBJ2-5; no clear D. The CDR3 spans 13 residues. CDR1 and CDR2 from the germline V gene are SGHTA and FQGTGA.

The chain joins TRBV9 to TRBJ2-7; the D gene is possibly TRBD1 (5 bases). Trimming took off 3 bases at V and 7 bases at J, with 17 bases between the two ends. The CDR3 has 14 residues. The germline CDR1 and CDR2 sequences are SGDLS and YYNGEE. The CDR3 DNA reads as TGTGCCAGCAGCGCATTAAGGGGCAAGGGAGAGCAGTACTTC. It yields the protein CASSALRGKGEQYF. Full variable domain (outside the CDR3, taken from reference TRBV9 and TRBJ2-7): DSGVTQTPKHLITATGQRVTLRCSPRSGDLSVYWYQQSLDQGLQFLIQYYNGEERAKGNILERFSAQQFPDLHSELNLSSLELGDSALYFCASSALRGKGEQYFGPGTRLTVT.

The chain links TRBV7-8 to TRBJ2-1; 7 nucleotides align to TRBD1. V trimming: 2 bases; J trimming: 8 bases; junction bases outside the gene matches: 6. This CDR3 is 14 amino acids long. Germline V gene lookup returns CDR1 SGHVS and CDR2 FQNEAQ. In DNA form, the CDR3 reads TGTGCCAGCAGCTTATGGGACAGTCTGGATGAGCAGTTCTTC. It codes for CASSLWDSLDEQFF.

The chain is built from TRBV12-5 and TRBJ1-3; no clear D gene. Germline V gives CDR1 LGHNT, CDR2 FRNRAP. V lost 6 bases and J 4 bases, leaving 7 bases between the germline ends. This CDR3 spans 12 amino acids. The CDR3 is CASGPSGNTIYF. DNA of the CDR3: TGTGCTAGTGGCCCGAGCGGAAACACCATATATTTT.

The DNA for the CDR3 is TGTGCCAGCAGTGAAGCGTATGGGCGAAATGAGCAGTTCTTC. Its protein is CASSEAYGRNEQFF. The chain recombines TRBV6-1 with TRBJ2-1, with D uncertain. Trimming stripped 0 bases from V and 7 bases from J, with 10 bases between. In germline, CDR1 is MNHNS, CDR2 SASEGT. This CDR3 spans 14 amino acids.

As DNA, the CDR3 is TGTGCCAGCAGCTTAGATGGGACTCTCCGCCCCCATGAGCAGTTCTTC. Translation: CASSLDGTLRPHEQFF. J is TRBJ2-1 and V is TRBV7-7, with D possibly TRBD2 on 6 matching bases. The CDR3 length is 16 residues. V dropped 1 base and J dropped 8 bases, with 18 bases sitting between them. Germline-derived CDR1 and CDR2 are SSHAT and FNYEAQ (reference sequence).

The rearrangement uses TRBV5-5 and TRBJ1-1; the D gene is possibly TRBD1 (5 bases). V was shortened by 1 base and J by 4 bases, with 14 bases between the two germline ends. The germline V gene encodes CDR1 SGHKS and CDR2 YYEKEE (reference sequence). This CDR3 is built from 15 residues. In DNA form, the CDR3 reads TGTGCCAGCAGCTTGAGCGGGACTCTGAGCACTGAAGCTTTCTTT. Translation gives CASSLSGTLSTEAFF.

With regard to this clone: Its ends do not fully match the called genes, so a read error is possible. The chain uses TRBV18 and TRBJ1-1, with D maybe TRBD1 (5 bases). CDR1 is KGHSH and CDR2 is LQKENI in the germline V gene. CDR3 length equals 17 residues. CDR3: CASSPPVMGQWSPEAFF. The DNA of the CDR3 is TGTGCCAGCTCACCACCGGTAATGGGGCAGTGGTCCCCTGAGGCTTTCTTT.